Below, 20 T cell receptor beta chains from the same sample are listed, as sequenced in a study of vaccination and CD4 T cells after COVID-19. Cultured CD4+ T cells had their DNA profiled by the Oncomine TCR Beta short-read assay. MiXCR, applied by TCRdb to the PCR reads, yields one record per CDR3 protein. The table has some 23,000 distinct CDR3 sequences, 43% seen once. The time point: late sampling 161 to 241 days after vaccination in three convalescent patients. The treatment is: approximately 9-day PBMC culture with coronavirus spike peptide pools or control peptides (ViraFEST assay). The antigens these receptors bind are not known. Sequencing was performed on CD4+ T cells from blood, cultured in vitro, taken about 7 months after SARS-CoV-2 vaccination. The receptors were gathered from a human donor who had recovered from COVID-19.

The rearrangement links TRBV4-3 to TRBJ2-3; D possibly corresponds to TRBD2 (5 bases). The CDR3 spans 15 residues. CDR1 LGHNA and CDR2 YSLEER come from the germline V gene. V was trimmed by 0 bases and J by 2 bases, leaving 9 bases between them. DNA for the CDR3: TGCGCCAGCAGCCAAGAGGTAGCGATCACAGATACGCAGTATTTT. The encoded protein is CASSQEVAITDTQYF.

This chain joins TRBV7-3 and TRBJ2-3; a weak D match, TRBD1 (6 bases). Trimming pared 5 bases from V and 0 bases from J, leaving 9 bases between. The CDR3 length is 14 residues. The V gene's germline CDR1 is SGHTA and CDR2 FQGTGA. CDR3 protein: CASSKRGSTDTQYF. In DNA form, the CDR3 reads TGTGCCAGCAGCAAAAGGGGGAGCACAGATACGCAGTATTTT.

This clonotype was counted between two and nine times. This chain connects TRBV7-2 to TRBJ2-3; 10 bases fit TRBD2. The V and J ends lost 5 bases and 5 bases, in that order; junction bases with no gene match: 16. CDR3 length equals 18 residues. Germline CDR1 and CDR2: SGHTA and FQGNSA. The CDR3 here is CASSQARRSGRAVDTQYF. CDR3 bases: TGTGCCAGCAGCCAAGCTCGACGGAGCGGGAGGGCCGTAGATACGCAGTATTTT. Complete variable domain (other parts from reference TRBV7-2 and TRBJ2-3): GAGVSQSPSNKVTEKGKDVELRCDPISGHTALYWYRQSLGQGLEFLIYFQGNSAPDKSGLPSDRFSAERTGGSVSTLTIQRTQQEDSAVYLCASSQARRSGRAVDTQYFGPGTRLTVL.

The CDR3 is CASSFGTTYEQYF. The CDR3 DNA reads TGTGCCAGCAGCTTTGGGACCACCTACGAGCAGTACTTC. The V and J genes are TRBV7-9 and TRBJ2-7; TRBD1 or TRBD2 may be the D gene (5 bases each). The CDR3 totals 13 residues. Trimming left V 3 bases short and J 2 bases short, with 8 bases between. Germline-derived CDR1 and CDR2 are SEHNR and FQNEAQ (reference sequence). The entire variable domain, with the rest obtained from reference TRBV7-9 and TRBJ2-7, is as follows: DTGVSQNPRHKITKRGQNVTFRCDPISEHNRLYWYRQTLGQGPEFLTYFQNEAQLEKSRLLSDRFSAERPKGSFSTLEIQRTEQGDSAMYLCASSFGTTYEQYFGPGTRLTVT.

This chain connects TRBV28 to TRBJ2-7; perhaps TRBD2 as D (6 bases). The CDR3 length is 12 residues. Germline loops: CDR1 MDHEN, CDR2 SYDVKM. V lost 6 bases and J 6 bases, leaving 12 bases between the germline ends. The CDR3 loop is CASSPGVREQYF. CDR3 coding DNA: TGTGCCAGCAGCCCGGGGGTCCGCGAGCAGTACTTC.

J is TRBJ2-7 and V is TRBV7-2; 12 nucleotides align to TRBD2. The germline V gene has CDR1 SGHTA and CDR2 FQGNSA. V was pared by 5 bases and J by 5 bases, with 7 bases of the junction left unmatched. CDR3 size: 15 residues. CDR3 DNA sequence: TGTGCCAGCAGCCTGTCTAGCGGGAGGGCCAACGAGCAGTACTTC. Protein product: CASSLSSGRANEQYF.

The CDR3 loop is CASSLGGGYSGANVLTF. DNA of the CDR3: TGCGCCAGCAGCCTCGGGGGGGGCTACTCTGGGGCCAACGTCCTGACTTTC. The J gene is TRBJ2-6, the V gene TRBV5-1; the match to TRBD2 covers 8 bases. Germline CDR1 and CDR2: SGHRS and YFSETQ. The CDR3 runs to 17 residues. The V segment lost 4 bases and the J segment 0 bases; nucleotides outside the gene matches: 6.

This clonotype came up a few times. This CDR3 reads CASSPQGSTTEAFF. The CDR3 nucleotides read TGTGCCAGCAGCCCACAGGGTAGTACGACTGAAGCTTTCTTT. The chain links TRBV7-2 to TRBJ1-1; D is possibly TRBD1 (6 bases). Trimming took off 5 bases at V and 5 bases at J, with 15 bases between the two ends. Per germline, CDR1 SGHTA and CDR2 FQGNSA. The CDR3 contains 14 residues. The full variable domain, rest sourced from reference TRBV7-2 and TRBJ1-1, is GAGVSQSPSNKVTEKGKDVELRCDPISGHTALYWYRQSLGQGLEFLIYFQGNSAPDKSGLPSDRFSAERTGGSVSTLTIQRTQQEDSAVYLCASSPQGSTTEAFFGQGTRLTVV.

This clonotype was detected a few times. The V and J genes are TRBV28 and TRBJ1-2; TRBD1 agrees at 8 bases. CDR1 is MDHEN and CDR2 is SYDVKM in the germline V gene. CDR3 length: 15 amino acids. Trimming removed 6 bases from V and 4 bases from J; junction bases left unmatched: 10. The CDR3, as DNA: TGTGCCAGCAGCTCCAGGGGGCGTGGGACCTATGGCTACACCTTC. As protein: CASSSRGRGTYGYTF.

J is TRBJ2-3 and V is TRBV27; 11 positions agree with TRBD2. The ends lost 8 bases at V and 5 bases at J; junction bases unmatched: 9. The germline V gene has CDR1 MNHEY and CDR2 SMNVEV (reference sequence). There are 15 residues in the CDR3. The chain's CDR3 is CASGPGTSGLDTQYF. The CDR3 coding sequence is TGTGCCAGCGGCCCCGGGACTAGCGGACTAGATACGCAGTATTTT.

This clonotype ranks as medium-sized. This chain links TRBV27 with TRBJ2-6; D is unresolved. Germline V CDR1 and CDR2: MNHEY, SMNVEV (reference sequence). The CDR3 has 15 residues. Deletions cut 1 base from V and 0 bases from J, with 4 bases between. CDR3 in DNA: TGTGCCAGCAGTTTATTGTACTCTGGGGCCAACGTCCTGACTTTC. This codes for CASSLLYSGANVLTF.

This clonotype was seen just once. J is TRBJ2-1 and V is TRBV20-1; D possibly corresponds to TRBD1 (6 bases). The V gene's germline CDR1 is DFQATT and CDR2 SNEGSKA (reference sequence). The CDR3 consists of 17 residues. V dropped 3 bases and J dropped 9 bases, with 27 bases sitting between them. The CDR3 here is CSASGMVMDRAFTEQFF. CDR3 coding DNA: TGCAGTGCTAGTGGGATGGTCATGGACAGAGCCTTTACTGAGCAGTTCTTC.

V and J are TRBV20-1 and TRBJ2-7; 8 nucleotides match TRBD1. The CDR3 sequence is 12 residues long. The V and J ends lost 6 bases and 7 bases, in that order; junction bases with no gene match: 8. Germline loops: CDR1 DFQATT, CDR2 SNEGSKA (reference sequence). In nucleotides, the CDR3 is TGCAGTGCGAGTGGACAGGGTGGAGAGCAGTACTTC. As protein: CSASGQGGEQYF.

The rearrangement links TRBV19 to TRBJ2-6; 7 bases are shared with TRBD1. The V segment lost 6 bases and the J segment 2 bases; nucleotides outside the gene matches: 4. The CDR3 totals 15 residues. Germline assignment: CDR1 LNHDA and CDR2 SQIVND (reference sequence). The CDR3, as DNA: TGTGCCAGTAGGAAACAGGGGACTGGGGCCAACGTCCTGACTTTC. This encodes CASRKQGTGANVLTF.

Only a few counts were recorded for this clonotype. This chain links TRBV27 with TRBJ1-5, with 12 bases lining up with TRBD1. The V gene end was trimmed by 3 bases and the J gene end by 4 bases; junction bases not matched to a gene: 7. This CDR3 region has 17 residues. Germline V gene data show CDR1 as MNHEY and CDR2 as SMNVEV (reference sequence). The CDR3 here is CASSLTGTGGSNQPQHF. DNA of the CDR3: TGTGCCAGCAGTTTGACCGGGACAGGGGGCTCGAATCAGCCCCAGCATTTT.

This clonotype was picked up a small number of times. The chain recombines TRBV11-1 with TRBJ2-7, with 10 bases identical to TRBD1. V was pared by 5 bases and J by 6 bases, with 13 bases of the junction left unmatched. Germline V CDR1 and CDR2: SGHAT, FQDESV (reference sequence). CDR3 size: 16 residues. This chain's CDR3 is CASSPTQGQGSGEQYF. The CDR3 region has the DNA TGTGCCAGCAGCCCAACCCAGGGACAGGGGTCGGGCGAGCAGTACTTC.

The chain has TRBV7-9 and TRBJ2-7, with no clear D. CDR3 size: 18 residues. CDR1 is SEHNR, CDR2 FQNEAQ, per germline (reference sequence). V lost 0 bases and J lost 1, with 19 bases in between. This chain's CDR3 is CASSLALMGTRVSYEQYF. As DNA, the CDR3 is TGTGCCAGCAGCTTAGCGCTGATGGGCACGCGAGTATCCTACGAGCAGTACTTC.

This clonotype was detected only a few times. This sequence joins TRBV20-1 and TRBJ2-5; TRBD2 might be the D (6 bases). The germline CDR1 and CDR2 sequences are DFQATT and SNEGSKA (reference sequence). This CDR3 is 14 amino acids long. With 4 bases removed from V and 5 bases from J, the gap between germline ends came to 17 bases. This CDR3 reads CSAKWRGEVETQYF. The CDR3 DNA is TGCAGTGCTAAATGGAGGGGAGAAGTGGAGACCCAGTACTTC.

V and J are TRBV28 and TRBJ1-1, with 9 bases fitting TRBD1. V lost 4 bases to trimming and J lost 7 bases; unmatched junction nucleotides: 4. CDR1 and CDR2 from the germline V gene are MDHEN and SYDVKM. The CDR3 extends over 13 amino acids. The CDR3 region has the DNA TGTGCCAGCAGTTCCACAGGGGGCTTTGAAGCTTTCTTT. Residues: CASSSTGGFEAFF.

The chain employs TRBV6-5 and TRBJ2-7; 11 nucleotides align to TRBD1. This CDR3 is built from 15 residues. V shed 0 bases and J 3 bases; nucleotides not matched to a gene: 1. Germline lookup yields CDR1 MNHEY and CDR2 SVGAGI. The CDR3 DNA sequence: TGTGCCAGCAGTTACTCGGGGACAGGGGGCTACGAGCAGTACTTC. It specifies CASSYSGTGGYEQYF.